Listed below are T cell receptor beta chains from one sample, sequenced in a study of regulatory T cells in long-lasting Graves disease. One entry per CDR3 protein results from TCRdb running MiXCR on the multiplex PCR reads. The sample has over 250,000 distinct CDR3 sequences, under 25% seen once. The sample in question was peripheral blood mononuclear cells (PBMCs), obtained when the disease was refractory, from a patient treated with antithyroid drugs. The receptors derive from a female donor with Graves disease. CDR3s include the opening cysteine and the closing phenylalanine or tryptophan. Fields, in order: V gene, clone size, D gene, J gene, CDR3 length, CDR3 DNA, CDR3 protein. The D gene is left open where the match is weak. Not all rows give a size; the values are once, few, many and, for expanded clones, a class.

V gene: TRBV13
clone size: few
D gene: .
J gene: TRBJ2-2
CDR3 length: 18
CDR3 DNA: TGTGCCAGCAGCGTCCGTGGTTGGGCCCCTGAGGGCACCGGGGAGCTGTTTTTT
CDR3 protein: CASSVRGWAPEGTGELFF

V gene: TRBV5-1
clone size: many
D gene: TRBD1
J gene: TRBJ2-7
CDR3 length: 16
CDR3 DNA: TGCGCCAGCAAAGGGACAGGGATCTCCAGCCCCTACGAGCAGTACTTC
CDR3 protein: CASKGTGISSPYEQYF

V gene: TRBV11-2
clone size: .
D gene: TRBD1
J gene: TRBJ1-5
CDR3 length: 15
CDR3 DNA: TGTGCCAGCAGCCCGGGACAGGGATTCAATCAGCCCCAGCATTTT
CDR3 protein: CASSPGQGFNQPQHF

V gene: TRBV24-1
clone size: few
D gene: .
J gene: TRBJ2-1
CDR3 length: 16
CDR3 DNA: TGTGCCACCAGTGATTTGTGGGGGAGGGACAACAATGAGCAGTTCTTC
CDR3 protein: CATSDLWGRDNNEQFF

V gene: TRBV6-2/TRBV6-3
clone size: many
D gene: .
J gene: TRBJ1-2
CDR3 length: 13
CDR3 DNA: TGTGCCAGCAGTTCTCGTGCTAACTATGGCTACACCTTC
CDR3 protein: CASSSRANYGYTF

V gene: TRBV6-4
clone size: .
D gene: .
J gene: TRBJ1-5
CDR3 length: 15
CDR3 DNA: TGTGCCAGCAGGTCATACGACCGTAGCAATCAGCCCCAGCATTTT
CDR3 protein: CASRSYDRSNQPQHF

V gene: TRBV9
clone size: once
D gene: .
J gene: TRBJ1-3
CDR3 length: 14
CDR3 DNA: TGTGCCAGCAGCCCCGGGCCCGAAGGAAACACCATATATTTT
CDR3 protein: CASSPGPEGNTIYF

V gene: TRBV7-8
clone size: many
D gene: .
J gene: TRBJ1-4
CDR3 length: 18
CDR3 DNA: TGTGCCAGCAGCTACATTCCGGACCCCATTGCAACTAATGAAAAACTGTTTTTT
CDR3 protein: CASSYIPDPIATNEKLFF

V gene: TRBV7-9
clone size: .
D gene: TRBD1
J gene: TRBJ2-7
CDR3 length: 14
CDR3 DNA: TGTGCCAGCAGCTTAGAAGTGCCAGGGGGCGAGCAGTACTTC
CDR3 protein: CASSLEVPGGEQYF

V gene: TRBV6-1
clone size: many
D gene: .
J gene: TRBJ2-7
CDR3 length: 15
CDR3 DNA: TGTGCCAGCAGTGAAGTGACCAGCTCGATCTACGAGCAGTACTTC
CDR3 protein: CASSEVTSSIYEQYF

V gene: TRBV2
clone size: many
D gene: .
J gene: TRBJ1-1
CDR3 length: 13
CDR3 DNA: TGTGCCAGCTACCGGGGACTGAACACTGAAGCTTTCTTT
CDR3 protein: CASYRGLNTEAFF

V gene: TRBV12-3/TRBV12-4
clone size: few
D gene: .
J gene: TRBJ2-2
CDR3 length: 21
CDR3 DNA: TGTGCCAGCAGCTACACCCCGGGACACCTCACAACGGACTACTACACCGGGGAGCTGTTTTTT
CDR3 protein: CASSYTPGHLTTDYYTGELFF

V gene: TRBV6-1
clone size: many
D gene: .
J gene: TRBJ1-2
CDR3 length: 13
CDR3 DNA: TGTGCCAGCAGTGAAGCGGCAGGATCCGGCTACACCTTC
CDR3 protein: CASSEAAGSGYTF

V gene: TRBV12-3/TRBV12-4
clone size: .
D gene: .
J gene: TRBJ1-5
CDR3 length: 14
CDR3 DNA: TGTGCCAGCAGCGACAGGAATAGCAATCAGCCCCAGCATTTT
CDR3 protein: CASSDRNSNQPQHF

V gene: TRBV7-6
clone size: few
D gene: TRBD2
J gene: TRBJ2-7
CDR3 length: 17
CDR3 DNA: TGTGCCAGCAGCCCGGGACTAGCGGGAGTTTATTCCCACGAGCAGTACTTC
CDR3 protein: CASSPGLAGVYSHEQYF

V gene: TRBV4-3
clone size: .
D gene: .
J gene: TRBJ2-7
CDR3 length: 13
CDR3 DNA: TGCGCCAGCAGCCAAGGGTTGAACTACGAGCAGTACTTC
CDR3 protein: CASSQGLNYEQYF

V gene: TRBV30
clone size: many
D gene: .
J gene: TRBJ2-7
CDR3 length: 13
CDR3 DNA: TGTGCCTGGACTACCGGGACTTCCCACGAGCAGTACTTC
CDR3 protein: CAWTTGTSHEQYF

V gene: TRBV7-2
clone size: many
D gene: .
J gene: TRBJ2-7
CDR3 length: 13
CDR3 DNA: TGTGCCAGCAGCTTACCGGGGGGCAACGAGCAGTACTTC
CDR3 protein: CASSLPGGNEQYF

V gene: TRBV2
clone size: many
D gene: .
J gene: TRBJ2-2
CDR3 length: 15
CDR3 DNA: TGTGCCAGCAGTGGGGAAGGGACGAACACCGGGGAGCTGTTTTTT
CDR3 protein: CASSGEGTNTGELFF

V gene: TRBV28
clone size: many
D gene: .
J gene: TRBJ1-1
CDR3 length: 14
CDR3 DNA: TGTGCCAGCAGGATACAGTTAGAAAACACTGAAGCTTTCTTT
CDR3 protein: CASRIQLENTEAFF

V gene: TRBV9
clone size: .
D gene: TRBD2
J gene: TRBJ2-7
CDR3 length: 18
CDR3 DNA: TGTGCCAGCTCAGTTACCGGGACTAGCGGGAGTCTCTCCTACGAGCAGTACTTC
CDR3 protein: CASSVTGTSGSLSYEQYF

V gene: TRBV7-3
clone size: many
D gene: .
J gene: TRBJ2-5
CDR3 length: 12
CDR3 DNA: TGTGCCAGCAGCTTAACGGGGCAGGACCAGTACTTC
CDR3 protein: CASSLTGQDQYF

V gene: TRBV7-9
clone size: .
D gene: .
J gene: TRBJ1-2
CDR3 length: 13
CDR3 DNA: TGTGCCAGCAGCTCGACAGCAGGCTATGGCTACACCTTC
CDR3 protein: CASSSTAGYGYTF

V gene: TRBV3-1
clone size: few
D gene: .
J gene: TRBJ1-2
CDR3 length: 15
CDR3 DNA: TGTGCCAGCAGCCAAGATCGCGGCAGGGACTATGGCTACACCTTC
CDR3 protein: CASSQDRGRDYGYTF

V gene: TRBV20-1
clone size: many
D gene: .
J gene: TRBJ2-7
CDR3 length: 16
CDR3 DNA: TGCAGTGCCCCAACCTCGGATGGTAGCAGCCTCTACGAGCAGTACTTC
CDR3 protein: CSAPTSDGSSLYEQYF

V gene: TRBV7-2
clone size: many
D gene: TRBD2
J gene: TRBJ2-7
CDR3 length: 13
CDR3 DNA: TGTGCCAGCAGGCCGGGGGGTGGCCACGAGCAGTACTTC
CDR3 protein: CASRPGGGHEQYF

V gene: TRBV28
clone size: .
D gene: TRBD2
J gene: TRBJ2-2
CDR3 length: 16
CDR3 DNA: TGTGCCAGCAGTCCGCAGGTAGCGGGGTACACCGGGGAGCTGTTTTTT
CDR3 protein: CASSPQVAGYTGELFF

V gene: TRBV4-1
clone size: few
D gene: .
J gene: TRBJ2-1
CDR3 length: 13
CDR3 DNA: TGTGCCAGCAGGAACCAACTAGGTAATGAGCAGTTCTTC
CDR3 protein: CASRNQLGNEQFF

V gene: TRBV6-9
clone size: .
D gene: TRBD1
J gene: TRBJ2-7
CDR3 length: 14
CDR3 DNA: TGTGCCAGCAGTTTACAGGGGGCAGTCTACGAGCAGTACTTC
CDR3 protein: CASSLQGAVYEQYF

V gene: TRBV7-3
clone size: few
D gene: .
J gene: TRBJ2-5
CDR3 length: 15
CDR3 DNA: TGTGCCAGCAGCTTAACGTGGGGGTCGCAAGAGACCCAGTACTTC
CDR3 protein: CASSLTWGSQETQYF

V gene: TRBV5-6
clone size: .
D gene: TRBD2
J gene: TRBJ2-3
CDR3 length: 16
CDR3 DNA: TGTGCCAGCAGCTTGGTGACTAGCGGGAGAGCGGATACGCAGTATTTT
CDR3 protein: CASSLVTSGRADTQYF

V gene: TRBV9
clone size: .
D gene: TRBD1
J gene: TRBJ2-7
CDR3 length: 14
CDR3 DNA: TGTGCCAGCAGCCAGGGACAGGGTTACTACGAGCAGTACTTC
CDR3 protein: CASSQGQGYYEQYF

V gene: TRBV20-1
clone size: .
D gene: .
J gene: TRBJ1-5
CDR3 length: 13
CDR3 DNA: TGCAGTGCCAGGCCGGGGGCATTTCAGCCCCAGCATTTT
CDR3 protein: CSARPGAFQPQHF

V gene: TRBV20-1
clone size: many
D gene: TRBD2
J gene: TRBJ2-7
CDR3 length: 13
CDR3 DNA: TGCAGTGCTAGAGGACTAGCGGAGTACGAGCAGTACTTC
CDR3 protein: CSARGLAEYEQYF

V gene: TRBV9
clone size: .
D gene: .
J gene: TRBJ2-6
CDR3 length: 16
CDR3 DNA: TGTGCCAGCAGCGCACAGGGTCCCTCTGGGGCCAACGTCCTGACTTTC
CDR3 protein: CASSAQGPSGANVLTF

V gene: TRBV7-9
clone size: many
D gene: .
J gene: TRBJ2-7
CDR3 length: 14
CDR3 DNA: TGTGCCAGCAGTCGTAGTACAGGCTTCTACGAGCAGTACTTC
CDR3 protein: CASSRSTGFYEQYF

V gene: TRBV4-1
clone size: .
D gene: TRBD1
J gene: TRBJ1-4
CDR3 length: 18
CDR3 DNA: TGCGCCAGCAGCCATCGGATCTTCCGGACAGGGAGGGGTGAAAAACTGTTTTTT
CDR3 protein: CASSHRIFRTGRGEKLFF

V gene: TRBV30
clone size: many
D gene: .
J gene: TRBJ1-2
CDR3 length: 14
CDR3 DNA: TGTGCCTGGAGGTCGACCAGAGGGGTCTATGGCTACACCTTC
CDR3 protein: CAWRSTRGVYGYTF

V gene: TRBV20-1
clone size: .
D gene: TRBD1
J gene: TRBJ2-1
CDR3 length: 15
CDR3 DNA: TGCAGTGCTACACTGGGACAGGGGGAATACAATGAGCAGTTCTTC
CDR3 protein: CSATLGQGEYNEQFF

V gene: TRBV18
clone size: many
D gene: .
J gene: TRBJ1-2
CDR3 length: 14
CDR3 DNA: TGTGCCAGCTCACCACCGGCAGGTCCGGATGGCTACACCTTC
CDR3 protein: CASSPPAGPDGYTF

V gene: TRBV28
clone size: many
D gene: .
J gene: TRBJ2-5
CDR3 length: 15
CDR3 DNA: TGTGCCAGCAGCTTCCAACCCGGGGACCAAGAGACCCAGTACTTC
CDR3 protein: CASSFQPGDQETQYF

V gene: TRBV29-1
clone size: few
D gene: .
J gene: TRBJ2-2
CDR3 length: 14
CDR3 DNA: TGCAGCGTTGAAGATCGGACCGGAAGGGGGGAGCTGTTTTTT
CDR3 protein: CSVEDRTGRGELFF

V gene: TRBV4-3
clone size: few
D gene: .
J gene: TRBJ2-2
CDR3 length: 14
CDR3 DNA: TGCGCCAGCAGCCAAGAAGGGCAAACCGGGGAGCTGTTTTTT
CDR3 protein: CASSQEGQTGELFF